The source of this T cell receptor (beta chain) is a study of T cells in Graves' hyperthyroidism and ophthalmopathy. Amplification targeted TCR beta CDR3 regions from RNA transcripts. Using the HTBI primer set, a first-round RT-PCR was run on the TCR CDR3. TCRdb re-analysed the multiplex PCR reads in MiXCR, keeping a single row per CDR3 protein. The sample lists 300,000 to 450,000 distinct CDR3 sequences; roughly 13% were seen once. This clonotype was counted many times. The sample comprised blood. The source of this sequence is a man aged 25-45 years with Graves' hyperthyroidism that later progressed to Graves' ophthalmopathy.

The CDR3 bases are TGTGCCAGCAGTTTGCCGGGACAGGGAAATGGCTACACCTTC. Its translation: CASSLPGQGNGYTF. V and J are TRBV28 and TRBJ1-2; 9 bases align to TRBD1. Per the germline V gene, CDR1 is MDHEN and CDR2 is SYDVKM. Trimming took 3 bases from V and 6 from J; bases not matched to a gene: 5. This CDR3 contains 14 residues.